The 24 T cell receptor beta chains listed next were all sequenced from one sample in a study of human versus mouse CDR3 diversity and MHC coevolution (TCRdb year 2017). The library was prepared using the immunoSEQ multiplex PCR assay. TCRdb took this table from immuneACCESS and kept in-frame rearrangements with V and J called. Such tables lack part of the clones; where checked against another copy, unresolved V genes explain under half of the gap, and the rest is unexplained. The sample table lists fewer than 100,000 clones, 93% of them with a count of one. The ten most abundant clones make up over 1.3% of the sample. Sequencing was done on a sample of naive CD4+ T cells from blood. What this sample's cell subset or site label stands for: CD45RO-negative CD62L-positive naive CD4 T cells. The receptors were gathered from a person aged 30 to 69 in good health.

The chain carries TRBV5-1 and TRBJ2-7; 7 nucleotides line up with TRBD1. The CDR3 is 16 residues long. CDR1 and CDR2 (germline): SGHRS, YFSETQ. After removal of 0 bases from V and 3 bases from J, the junction contained 9 bases not matched to a gene. CDR3 nucleotide sequence: TGCGCCAGCAGCTTGGTTCGGACAGGCGACTACTACGAGCAGTACTTC. This encodes CASSLVRTGDYYEQYF.

This chain links TRBV16 with TRBJ2-7, with D possibly matching TRBD1 (6 bases). Germline CDR1 is KGHSY and CDR2 is FQNENV. V shed 5 bases and J shed 1 base, with 21 bases lying between them. The CDR3 totals 17 residues. CDR3 amino acids: CASSRSDLGQLSYEQYF. The CDR3 DNA reads as TGTGCCAGCAGCAGATCCGACCTCGGACAGCTGTCCTACGAGCAGTACTTC.

The chain couples TRBV11-1 to TRBJ1-1; D is undetermined. Trimming took off 2 bases at V and 5 bases at J, with 6 bases between the two ends. Germline lookup yields CDR1 SGHAT and CDR2 FQDESV (reference sequence). CDR3 length: 12 amino acids. CDR3 coding DNA: TGTGCCAGCAGCTTACGGGTTACTGAAGCTTTCTTT. It translates to CASSLRVTEAFF.

This chain joins TRBV6-4 and TRBJ1-1; D is unresolved. This CDR3 spans 14 amino acids. The V and J ends lost 2 bases and 4 bases respectively, with 11 bases between them. Germline V gene lookup returns CDR1 MRHNA and CDR2 SNTAGT. CDR3: CASSDMAFGTEAFF. CDR3 in DNA: TGTGCCAGCAGTGACATGGCCTTTGGCACTGAAGCTTTCTTT.

In the case of this clone: Other nucleotide sequences in the sample specify the same CDR3. The chain couples TRBV7-2 to TRBJ2-7, with 9 bases aligning to TRBD1. The CDR3 runs 13 residues. Trimming removed 5 bases from V and 4 bases from J; junction bases left unmatched: 3. Germline V gene sequence: CDR1 SGHTA, CDR2 FQGNSA. CDR3 residues: CASSRDRDYEQYF. The DNA for the CDR3 is TGTGCCAGCAGCCGGGACAGGGATTACGAGCAGTACTTC.

The chain uses TRBV5-1 and TRBJ2-7; 7 nucleotides agree with TRBD2. Per the germline V gene, CDR1 is SGHRS and CDR2 is YFSETQ. With V trimmed by 0 bases and J by 3 bases, 9 bases remained unmatched. The CDR3 runs to 16 residues. The CDR3, as DNA: TGCGCCAGCAGCTTGGGGGCCGGGACTAACAACTACGAGCAGTACTTC. Translated, it gives CASSLGAGTNNYEQYF.

The table lists this clone with a count of one. The chain is built from TRBV30 and TRBJ2-7; TRBD1 aligns across 9 bases. CDR1 is GTSNPN and CDR2 is SVGIG in the germline V gene (reference sequence). Germline trimming cut 2 bases from V and 4 bases from J; bases unmatched to any gene: 12. There are 16 residues in the CDR3. For the CDR3, the DNA is TGTGCCTGGAGTCCCTACAGGGGGCAATCTGGGTACGAGCAGTACTTC. Amino acids: CAWSPYRGQSGYEQYF.

V and J are TRBV7-9 and TRBJ1-5; D uncertain. The V end was cut by 5 bases, the J end by 5 bases, with 13 bases between. The CDR3 extends over 14 amino acids. Germline CDR1 reads SEHNR; CDR2 reads FQNEAQ (reference sequence). The CDR3 coding sequence is TGTGCCAGCAGCCTCCCGGGGAGGGATCAGCCCCAGCATTTT. Residues: CASSLPGRDQPQHF.

The chain has TRBV5-8 and TRBJ1-3, with D perhaps TRBD1 (5 bases). CDR3 length equals 14 residues. Germline CDR1 SGHTS, CDR2 YDEGEE. V dropped 6 bases and J dropped 2 bases, with 12 bases sitting between them. Written as DNA, the CDR3 is TGTGCCAGCAACCCTCAGGGTCCTGGAAACACCATATATTTT. It yields the protein CASNPQGPGNTIYF.

This chain links TRBV20-1 with TRBJ2-1, with a possible D match to TRBD2 (6 bases). Germline V gene sequence: CDR1 DFQATT, CDR2 SNEGSKA (reference sequence). The CDR3 is 11 residues long. V lost 3 bases to trimming and J lost 15 bases, with 15 bases between them. The chain's CDR3 is CSASPSGGLFF. The CDR3 DNA is TGCAGTGCTAGCCCGTCAGGAGGGTTGTTCTTC.

The rearrangement joins TRBV5-5 to TRBJ2-7; D possibly corresponds to TRBD2 (6 bases). This CDR3 contains 15 residues. CDR1 is SGHKS, CDR2 YYEKEE, per germline (reference sequence). V was pared by 4 bases and J by 0 bases, with 14 bases between. As DNA, the CDR3 is TGTGCCAGCAGCAACGGACTAAGGAGCTCCTACGAGCAGTACTTC. This codes for CASSNGLRSSYEQYF.

V usage is TRBV7-6 and J usage is TRBJ2-3; 7 bases match TRBD1. V lost 5 bases, J lost 1 base, and 9 bases stayed unmatched. The CDR3 is 16 residues long. Germline V gene data show CDR1 as SGHVS and CDR2 as FNYEAQ. The CDR3 spells CASSVDRDRGTDTQYF. The CDR3 DNA follows: TGTGCCAGCAGCGTCGACAGGGATCGAGGCACAGATACGCAGTATTTT.

The chain recombines TRBV19 with TRBJ1-3; D is unresolved. Trimming left V 3 bases short and J 4 bases short, with 7 bases between. The CDR3 covers 13 residues. CDR1 is LNHDA and CDR2 is SQIVND in the germline V gene (reference sequence). As DNA, the CDR3 is TGTGCCAGTAGTATCCCCACAGGAAACACCATATATTTT. Translating it yields CASSIPTGNTIYF.

The chain couples TRBV5-4 to TRBJ1-1; possible D gene TRBD1, 5 bases. CDR3 length equals 14 residues. Germline V lookup: CDR1 SGHNT, CDR2 YYREEE (reference sequence). With 4 bases removed from V and 4 bases from J, the gap between germline ends came to 14 bases. The CDR3 nucleotides are TGTGCCAGCAGCCGCCGTGGAGGGACCACTGAAGCTTTCTTT. Translation: CASSRRGGTTEAFF.

The chain uses TRBV5-4 and TRBJ2-7; TRBD1 is a possible D gene (6 bases). V was clipped by 0 bases and J by 4 bases, with 11 bases between them. This CDR3 is 14 amino acids long. Germline V gene data show CDR1 as SGHNT and CDR2 as YYREEE (reference sequence). The CDR3 region has the DNA TGTGCCAGCAGCTTGGGTCAGGGGTCGTACGAGCAGTACTTC. This gives the protein CASSLGQGSYEQYF.

This sequence joins TRBV7-2 and TRBJ2-7; 8 nucleotides match TRBD1. The CDR3 covers 13 residues. V trimming: 5 bases; J trimming: 6 bases; junction bases outside the gene matches: 6. Germline V lookup: CDR1 SGHTA, CDR2 FQGNSA. The CDR3 DNA sequence: TGTGCCAGCAGCCCCCGGACAGGGTTCGAGCAGTACTTC. It specifies CASSPRTGFEQYF.

This chain joins TRBV2 and TRBJ1-4, with TRBD1 identical over 7 bases. V trimming: 11 bases; J trimming: 2 bases; junction bases outside the gene matches: 5. This CDR3 is built from 13 residues. Germline loops: CDR1 SNHLY, CDR2 FYNNEI. The CDR3 region is CASQGPTNEKLFF. Written as DNA, the CDR3 is TGTGCCTCACAGGGGCCGACTAATGAAAAACTGTTTTTT. Together with reference TRBV2 and TRBJ1-4, the CDR3 gives the full variable domain: EPEVTQTPSHQVTQMGQEVILRCVPISNHLYFYWYRQILGQKVEFLVSFYNNEISEKSEIFDDQFSVERPDGSNFTLKIRSTKLEDSAMYFCASQGPTNEKLFFGSGTQLSVL.

The rearrangement links TRBV4-2 to TRBJ2-1; the D gene is possibly TRBD1 (5 bases). This CDR3 contains 16 residues. The germline CDR1 and CDR2 sequences are LGHNA and YNFKEQ. The V end lost 1 base, the J end lost 0 bases, and 10 bases lay between the germline ends. This CDR3 reads CASSQAPGPSYNEQFF. Here the CDR3 DNA reads TGTGCCAGCAGCCAAGCCCCAGGGCCCTCCTACAATGAGCAGTTCTTC.

The chain has TRBV6-5 and TRBJ1-5; 7 bases fit TRBD1. This CDR3 has 14 amino acids. Germline loops: CDR1 MNHEY, CDR2 SVGAGI. V trimming: 5 bases; J trimming: 4 bases; junction bases outside the gene matches: 5. The CDR3 reads CASSQGQSNQPQHF. The CDR3 DNA sequence: TGTGCCAGCAGTCAGGGACAGAGTAATCAGCCCCAGCATTTT.

Written as DNA, the CDR3 is TGTGCCAGCTCACCAGGGGAGGGGATGAACACTGAAGCTTTCTTT. Amino acid sequence: CASSPGEGMNTEAFF. This chain uses TRBV18 with TRBJ1-1, with D possibly matching TRBD1 (5 bases). Deletions cut 2 bases from V and 0 bases from J, with 10 bases between. CDR1 KGHSH and CDR2 LQKENI come from the germline V gene. The CDR3 loop spans 15 amino acids.

This chain connects TRBV20-1 to TRBJ1-2; 7 nucleotides match TRBD1. Per germline, CDR1 DFQATT and CDR2 SNEGSKA (reference sequence). The CDR3 has 10 residues. V lost 6 bases to trimming and J lost 8 bases; unmatched junction nucleotides: 3. The CDR3 DNA follows: TGCAGTGCGCCAGGGGGGGGCTACACCTTC. This sequence encodes CSAPGGGYTF.

The V gene is TRBV5-1, the J gene TRBJ2-7; 9 bases are a match to TRBD2. V lost 5 bases and J lost 4; bases outside the gene matches: 7. CDR3 length: 14 amino acids. The V gene's germline CDR1 is SGHRS and CDR2 YFSETQ. CDR3: CASSLIAGEYEQYF. The CDR3 bases are TGCGCCAGCAGTTTAATAGCGGGAGAGTACGAGCAGTACTTC. The whole variable domain, remainder taken from reference TRBV5-1 and TRBJ2-7, is KAGVTQTPRYLIKTRGQQVTLSCSPISGHRSVSWYQQTPGQGLQFLFEYFSETQRNKGNFPGRFSGRQFSNSRSEMNVSTLELGDSALYLCASSLIAGEYEQYFGPGTRLTVT.

V and J are TRBV12-2 and TRBJ2-6; the listed D gene, TRBD1, was not tested against the DNA. TRBV12-2 is annotated as a pseudogene. This CDR3 is 19 amino acids long. CDR3 in DNA: TGTGCAAGTCGCTTAGCGCATGACAGGGGCTACTCTGGGGCCAACGTCCTGACTTTC. Its protein product is CASRLAHDRGYSGANVLTF.

V and J are TRBV19 and TRBJ2-3, with 7 bases identical to TRBD1. The CDR3 consists of 15 residues. Per germline, CDR1 LNHDA and CDR2 SQIVND (reference sequence). With V trimmed by 2 bases and J by 1 base, 3 bases remained unmatched. This CDR3 reads CASSIRTGGTDTQYF. CDR3 DNA sequence: TGTGCCAGTAGTATAAGAACAGGGGGCACAGATACGCAGTATTTT.